These T cell receptor beta chains were read from a single sample in a study of blood T cell repertoires in COVID-19. Using immunoSEQ multiplex PCR, the repertoire was profiled, and TCRdb retains in-frame clones only, with some absent. The sample has approximately 110,000 clones; roughly 86% are singletons. The specimen sequenced was peripheral blood. The receptors here all came from a human donor in a cohort sampled during active COVID-19. The CDR3 runs from the conserved cysteine through the conserved F or W. A D gene is named only where the DNA matches it firmly. Where a row states a size, it is once, few, many or the class of an expanded clone; other rows omit it.

>TRBV10-2|.|TRBJ1-1|TRBD1
CASRDRGVNTEAFF
TGCGCCAGCAGGGACAGGGGGGTGAACACTGAAGCTTTCTTT
>TRBV11-2|once|TRBJ2-5|TRBD1
CASSFNLGTEETQYF
TGTGCCAGCAGCTTTAACCTCGGGACAGAAGAGACCCAGTACTTC
>TRBV27|.|TRBJ2-3|TRBD2
CASSTPSGVDTQYF
TGTGCCAGCAGTACTCCCAGCGGGGTAGATACGCAGTATTTT
>TRBV30|.|TRBJ2-5|.
CAWRREAVVTQYF
TGTGCCTGGAGAAGGGAGGCCGTTGTGACCCAGTACTTC
>TRBV19|.|TRBJ2-1|TRBD2
CASSPTGTSADNEQFF
TGTGCCAGTAGTCCTACCGGGACTAGCGCCGACAATGAGCAGTTCTTC
>TRBV19|.|TRBJ2-1|TRBD2
CASSMGTSGSGYEQFF
TGTGCCAGTAGTATGGGGACTAGCGGGAGTGGTTATGAGCAGTTCTTC
>TRBV7-9|.|TRBJ2-5|TRBD2
CASLSGSTETQYF
TGTGCCAGCCTTAGCGGGAGTACTGAGACCCAGTACTTC
>TRBV30|.|TRBJ2-3|TRBD2
CAWSSARLTSGRMGVGTDTQYF
TGTGCCTGGAGCTCGGCCCGACTGACTAGCGGGAGAATGGGGGTCGGCACAGATACGCAGTATTTT
>TRBV5-8|.|TRBJ1-3|.
CASSPPGQAGNTIYF
TGTGCCAGCAGCCCACCTGGGCAGGCGGGAAACACCATATATTTT
>TRBV2|.|TRBJ1-3|TRBD1
CASSVRDRADTIYF
TGTGCCAGCAGTGTCCGGGACAGGGCTGACACCATATATTTT
>TRBV10-2|once|TRBJ2-1|TRBD2
CASSGEAGALFNNEQFF
TGCGCCAGCAGTGGGGAAGCGGGAGCCCTCTTCAATAATGAGCAGTTCTTC
>TRBV27|.|TRBJ1-6|TRBD1
CASSFPTGSSYNSPLHF
TGTGCCAGCAGTTTCCCGACAGGGAGCTCCTATAATTCACCCCTCCACTTT
>TRBV28|.|TRBJ1-5|.
CASSFLGLAGNQPQHF
TGTGCCAGCAGTTTTTTGGGGCTTGCTGGCAATCAGCCCCAGCATTTT
>TRBV19|once|TRBJ1-1|.
CASSQGSLPMNTEAFF
TGTGCCAGTAGTCAGGGGTCACTACCTATGAACACTGAAGCTTTCTTT
>TRBV6-1|.|TRBJ2-7|TRBD2
CASSELRRLAGSYEQYF
TGTGCCAGCAGTGAACTTAGGCGACTAGCGGGGTCCTACGAGCAGTACTTC
>TRBV10-2|.|TRBJ1-5|TRBD1
CASSSGQYNQPQHF
TGCGCCAGCAGTTCGGGACAGTACAATCAGCCCCAGCATTTT
>TRBV12-3/TRBV12-4|.|TRBJ2-7|.
CASRLQAYEQYF
TGTGCCAGCAGACTGCAAGCCTACGAGCAGTACTTC
>TRBV28|.|TRBJ2-3|.
CASSQMSLGPSGLTDTQYF
TGTGCCAGCAGTCAAATGTCGCTGGGGCCCAGTGGCCTTACAGATACGCAGTATTTT